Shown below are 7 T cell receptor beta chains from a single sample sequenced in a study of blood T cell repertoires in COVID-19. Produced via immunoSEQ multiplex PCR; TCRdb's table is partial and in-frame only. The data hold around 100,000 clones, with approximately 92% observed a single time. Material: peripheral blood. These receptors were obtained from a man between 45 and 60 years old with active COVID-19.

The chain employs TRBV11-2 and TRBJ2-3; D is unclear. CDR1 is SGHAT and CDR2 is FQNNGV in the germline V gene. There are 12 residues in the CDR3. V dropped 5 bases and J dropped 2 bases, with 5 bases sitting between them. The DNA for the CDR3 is TGTGCCAGCAGCATAAACACAGATACGCAGTATTTT. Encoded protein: CASSINTDTQYF.

The CDR3 nucleotides are TGTGCCAGCAGTTATTTATCAGGGGGTATGAACACTGAAGCTTTCTTT. This codes for CASSYLSGGMNTEAFF. This sequence joins TRBV28 and TRBJ1-1; 7 bases agree with TRBD1. The CDR3 runs to 16 residues. V shed 4 bases, J shed 0 bases, and the junction held 8 bases outside the gene matches. Germline-derived CDR1 and CDR2 are MDHEN and SYDVKM. The variable domain in full, with the rest retrieved from reference TRBV28 and TRBJ1-1, is DVKVTQSSRYLVKRTGEKVFLECVQDMDHENMFWYRQDPGLGLRLIYFSYDVKMKEKGDIPEGYSVSREKKERFSLILESASTNQTSMYLCASSYLSGGMNTEAFFGQGTRLTVV.

CDR3 coding DNA: TGTGCCAGCAAACCCGGGGGGGGGACAGTAATGAACACTGAAGCTTTCTTT. This encodes CASKPGGGTVMNTEAFF. The chain is built from TRBV2 and TRBJ1-1; 7 bases agree with TRBD1. This CDR3 comprises 17 residues. Germline trimming cut 7 bases from V and 0 bases from J; bases unmatched to any gene: 14. Germline CDR1 is SNHLY and CDR2 is FYNNEI.

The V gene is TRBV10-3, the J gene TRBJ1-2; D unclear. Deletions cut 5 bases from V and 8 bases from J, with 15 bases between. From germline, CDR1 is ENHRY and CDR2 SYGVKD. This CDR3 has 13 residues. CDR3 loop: CAISPPSGVGYTF. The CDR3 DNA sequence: TGTGCCATCAGTCCCCCCTCCGGGGTCGGCTACACCTTC.

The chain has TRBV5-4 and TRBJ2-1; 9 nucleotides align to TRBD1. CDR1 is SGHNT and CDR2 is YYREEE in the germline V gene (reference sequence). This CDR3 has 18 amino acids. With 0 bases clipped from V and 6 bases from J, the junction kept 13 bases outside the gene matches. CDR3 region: CASSLGSRVGTGPNEQFF. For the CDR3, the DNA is TGTGCCAGCAGCTTGGGGTCTAGGGTGGGGACAGGGCCCAATGAGCAGTTCTTC.

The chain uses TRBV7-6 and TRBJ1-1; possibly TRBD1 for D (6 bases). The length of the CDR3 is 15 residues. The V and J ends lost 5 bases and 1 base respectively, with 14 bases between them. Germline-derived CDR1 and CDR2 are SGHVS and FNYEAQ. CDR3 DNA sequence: TGTGCCAGCAGCCTATTTCCAGGGGAGAACACTGAAGCTTTCTTT. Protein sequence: CASSLFPGENTEAFF. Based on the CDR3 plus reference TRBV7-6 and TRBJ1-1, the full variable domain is GAGVSQSPRYKVTKRGQDVALRCDPISGHVSLYWYRQALGQGPEFLTYFNYEAQQDKSGLPNDRFSAERPEGSISTLTIQRTEQRDSAMYRCASSLFPGENTEAFFGQGTRLTVV.

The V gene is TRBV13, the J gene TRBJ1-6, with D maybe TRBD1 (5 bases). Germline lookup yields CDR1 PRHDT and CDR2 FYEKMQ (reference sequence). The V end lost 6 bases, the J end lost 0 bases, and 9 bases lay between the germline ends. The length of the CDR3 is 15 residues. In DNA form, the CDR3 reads TGTGCCAGCAGAGTCGGGGGCTCCTATAATTCACCCCTCCACTTT. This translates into CASRVGGSYNSPLHF.